These 12 T cell receptor beta chains were all obtained from the same sample, sequenced in a study of glioma-infiltrating T cells after dendritic cell vaccination listed by TCRdb under 2016. Library prep was done by the immunoSEQ multiplex PCR assay. Held by TCRdb, this immuneACCESS table contains in-frame sequences only and omits some clones. Under half of the omission traces to an unresolved V gene where checked; the cause of the rest is unknown. This sample holds tens of thousands of clones; about 85% were observed only once. The ten biggest clones cover about 8.5% of the sample. The sample's time point label is to be understood as: after dendritic cell vaccination, including at tumor progression/relapse. Material: blood, obtained after dendritic cell vaccination. These receptors were taken from a human donor with glioblastoma.

To note about this clone: Within the sample, other DNA sequences also encode this same CDR3. The gene calls are TRBV5-6 and TRBJ2-3, with D unclear. The germline V gene encodes CDR1 SGHDT and CDR2 YYEEEE. V was trimmed by 4 bases and J by 0 bases, leaving 12 bases between them. This CDR3 region has 15 residues. The CDR3 DNA is TGTGCCAGCAGCCCCAGGCAGTCGAGCACAGATACGCAGTATTTT. This gives the protein CASSPRQSSTDTQYF.

The V gene is TRBV25-1, the J gene TRBJ2-6; no clear D gene. Germline V gene lookup returns CDR1 MGHDK and CDR2 SYGVNS. V was trimmed by 1 base and J by 0 bases, leaving 7 bases between them. The CDR3 covers 16 residues. The CDR3 spells CASSELYSSGANVLTF. The DNA for the CDR3 is TGTGCCAGCAGTGAATTATACAGCTCTGGGGCCAACGTCCTGACTTTC.

The rearrangement joins TRBV30 to TRBJ1-5; tentatively, D is TRBD1 (6 bases). V gave up 0 bases and J gave up 6 bases, with 15 bases separating them. Per the germline V gene, CDR1 is GTSNPN and CDR2 is SVGIG (reference sequence). The length of the CDR3 is 15 residues. CDR3 sequence (DNA): TGTGCCTGGAGTGTACAAGGGTCAGGGGTTCAGCCCCAGCATTTT. Translation: CAWSVQGSGVQPQHF.

V gene TRBV7-3 combines with J gene TRBJ2-2; a weak D match, TRBD1 (6 bases). Per germline, CDR1 SGHTA and CDR2 FQGTGA. This CDR3 has 16 amino acids. Trimming pared 5 bases from V and 0 bases from J, leaving 13 bases between. CDR3 sequence (DNA): TGTGCCAGCAGCCAGTTCGGGACAACGAACACCGGGGAGCTGTTTTTT. Translation: CASSQFGTTNTGELFF.

This clone was observed a handful of times. The chain combines TRBV7-8 with TRBJ2-1; D uncertain. Trimming removed 2 bases at V and 2 bases at J, with 13 bases between. CDR3 length: 16 residues. Germline CDR1 is SGHVS and CDR2 is FQNEAQ. In DNA form, the CDR3 reads TGTGCCAGCAGCTTATTGATATCCACAGCCTACAATGAGCAGTTCTTC. Its protein product is CASSLLISTAYNEQFF.

The chain couples TRBV9 to TRBJ2-7; 10 bases agree with TRBD2. The CDR3 spans 15 residues. Per the germline V gene, CDR1 is SGDLS and CDR2 is YYNGEE. Trimming at V came to 4 bases and at J to 1 base, leaving 5 bases not matched to a gene. CDR3 sequence reads: CASSPTSGTSYEQYF. As DNA, the CDR3 is TGTGCCAGCAGCCCAACTAGCGGGACTTCCTACGAGCAGTACTTC.

This chain links TRBV11-2 with TRBJ2-3; 8 bases are a match to TRBD2. V shed 5 bases and J 14 bases; nucleotides not matched to a gene: 9. Germline CDR1 is SGHAT and CDR2 is FQNNGV. This CDR3 is built from 12 residues. The CDR3: CASSETSEPPYF. The CDR3 DNA reads TGTGCCAGCAGCGAGACTAGCGAGCCTCCGTATTTT. Together with reference TRBV11-2 and TRBJ2-3, the CDR3 gives the full variable domain: EAGVAQSPRYKIIEKRQSVAFWCNPISGHATLYWYQQILGQGPKLLIQFQNNGVVDDSQLPKDRFSAERLKGVDSTLKIQPAKLEDSAVYLCASSETSEPPYFGPGTRLTVL.

The gene calls are TRBV7-3 and TRBJ2-2; possibly TRBD1 for D (6 bases). Germline assignment: CDR1 SGHTA and CDR2 FQGTGA. Trimming shortened V by 5 bases and J by 7 bases, and 20 bases separated the two germline ends. The CDR3 extends over 16 amino acids. The CDR3 bases are TGTGCCAGCAGCGTCATTCCTCAGGGGCCAAGCGGGGAGCTGTTTTTT. Encoded protein: CASSVIPQGPSGELFF.

The gene calls are TRBV7-2 and TRBJ2-7; 7 bases fit TRBD1. CDR1 and CDR2 from the germline V gene are SGHTA and FQGNSA. The ends lost 0 bases at V and 4 bases at J; junction bases unmatched: 6. This CDR3 comprises 15 residues. CDR3 coding DNA: TGTGCCAGCAGCTTAGCCACAGGGGTTATGTACGAGCAGTACTTC. Protein product: CASSLATGVMYEQYF.

The chain uses TRBV5-6 and TRBJ2-1, with TRBD2 matching over 8 bases. Trimming removed 4 bases from V and 4 bases from J; junction bases left unmatched: 10. Germline V lookup: CDR1 SGHDT, CDR2 YYEEEE. The length of the CDR3 is 16 residues. The CDR3: CASSLSDSGGYNEQFF. The CDR3 DNA reads TGTGCCAGCAGCCTCTCGGACAGCGGGGGATACAATGAGCAGTTCTTC.

The chain has TRBV14 and TRBJ1-6; no clear D gene. Between the trimmed V and J ends, which lost 1 base and 7 bases, there was a span of 11 bases. This CDR3 spans 15 amino acids. CDR1 and CDR2 (germline): SGHDN, FVKESK. CDR3 loop: CASSQVGVKNSPLHF. As DNA, the CDR3 is TGTGCCAGCAGCCAAGTCGGAGTCAAGAATTCACCCCTCCACTTT.

This clone showed up just a few times. The CDR3 region is CATRLAGFNEQFF. The DNA of the CDR3 is TGTGCCACCAGACTAGCGGGTTTTAATGAGCAGTTCTTC. The J gene is TRBJ2-1, the V gene TRBV18; 10 nucleotides agree with TRBD2. Looked up from germline, CDR1 is KGHSH and CDR2 is LQKENI. The junction had 7 bases not matched to a gene; V was cut back by 10 bases and J by 7 bases. The CDR3 has 13 amino acids.